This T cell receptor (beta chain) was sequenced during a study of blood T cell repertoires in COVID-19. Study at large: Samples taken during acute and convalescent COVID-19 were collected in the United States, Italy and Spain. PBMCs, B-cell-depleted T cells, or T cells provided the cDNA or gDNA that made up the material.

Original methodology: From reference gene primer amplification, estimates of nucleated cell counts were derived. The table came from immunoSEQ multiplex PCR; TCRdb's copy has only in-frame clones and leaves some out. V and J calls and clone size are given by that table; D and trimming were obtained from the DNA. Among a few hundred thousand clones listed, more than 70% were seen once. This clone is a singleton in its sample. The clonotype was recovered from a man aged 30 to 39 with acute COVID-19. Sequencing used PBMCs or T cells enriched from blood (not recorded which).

The CDR3 sequence is CASSSTGQGAFGNTIYF. The DNA for the CDR3 is TGTGCCAGCAGCTCTACCGGACAGGGGGCATTTGGAAACACCATATATTTT. V and J are TRBV3-1 (or the pseudogene TRBV3-2) and TRBJ1-3; TRBD1 aligns across 11 bases. The junction had 9 bases not matched to a gene; V was cut back by 5 bases and J by 3 bases. Per the germline V gene, CDR1 is LGHDT and CDR2 is YNNKEL (reference sequence). The CDR3 totals 17 residues.